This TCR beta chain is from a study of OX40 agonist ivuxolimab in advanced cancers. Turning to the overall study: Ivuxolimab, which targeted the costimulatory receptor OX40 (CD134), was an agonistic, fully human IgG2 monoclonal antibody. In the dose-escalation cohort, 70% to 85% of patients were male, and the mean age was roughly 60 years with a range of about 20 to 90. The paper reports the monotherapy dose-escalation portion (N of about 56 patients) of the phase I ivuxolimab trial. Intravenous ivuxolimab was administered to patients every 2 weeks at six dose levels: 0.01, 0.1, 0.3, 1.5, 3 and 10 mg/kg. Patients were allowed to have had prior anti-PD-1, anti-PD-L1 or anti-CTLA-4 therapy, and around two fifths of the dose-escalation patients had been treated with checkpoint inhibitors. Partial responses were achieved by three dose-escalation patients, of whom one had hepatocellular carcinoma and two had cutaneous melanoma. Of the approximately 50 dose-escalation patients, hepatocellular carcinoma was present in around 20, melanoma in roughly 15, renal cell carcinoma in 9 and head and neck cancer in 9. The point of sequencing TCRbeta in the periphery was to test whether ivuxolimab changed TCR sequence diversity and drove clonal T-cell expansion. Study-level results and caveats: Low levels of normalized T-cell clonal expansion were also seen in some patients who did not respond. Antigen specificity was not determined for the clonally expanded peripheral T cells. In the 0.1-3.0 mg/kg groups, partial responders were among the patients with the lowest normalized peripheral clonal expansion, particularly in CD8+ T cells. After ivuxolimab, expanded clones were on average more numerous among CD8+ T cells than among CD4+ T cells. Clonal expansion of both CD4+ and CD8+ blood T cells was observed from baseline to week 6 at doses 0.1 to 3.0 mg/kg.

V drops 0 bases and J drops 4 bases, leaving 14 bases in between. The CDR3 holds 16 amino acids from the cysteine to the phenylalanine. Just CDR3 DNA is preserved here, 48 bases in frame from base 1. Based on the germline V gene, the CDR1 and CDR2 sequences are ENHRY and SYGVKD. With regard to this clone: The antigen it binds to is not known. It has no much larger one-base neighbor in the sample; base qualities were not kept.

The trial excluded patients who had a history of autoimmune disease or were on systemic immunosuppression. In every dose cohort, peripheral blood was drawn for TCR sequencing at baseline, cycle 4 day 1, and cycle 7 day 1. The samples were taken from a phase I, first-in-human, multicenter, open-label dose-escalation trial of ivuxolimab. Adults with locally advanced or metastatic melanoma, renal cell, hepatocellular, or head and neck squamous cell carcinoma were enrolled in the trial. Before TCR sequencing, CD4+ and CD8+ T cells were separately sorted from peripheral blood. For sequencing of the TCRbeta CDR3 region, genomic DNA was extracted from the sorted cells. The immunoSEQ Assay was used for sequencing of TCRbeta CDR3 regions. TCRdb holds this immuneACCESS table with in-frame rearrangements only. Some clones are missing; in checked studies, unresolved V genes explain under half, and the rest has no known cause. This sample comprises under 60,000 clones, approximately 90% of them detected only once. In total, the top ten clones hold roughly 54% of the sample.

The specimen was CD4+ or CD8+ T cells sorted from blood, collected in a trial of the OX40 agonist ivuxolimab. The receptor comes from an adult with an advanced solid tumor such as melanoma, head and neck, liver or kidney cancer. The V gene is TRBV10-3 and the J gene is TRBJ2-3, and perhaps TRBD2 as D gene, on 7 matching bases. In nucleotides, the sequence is TGTGCCATCAGTGAGTCGATGCGGGGGCACGCAGATACGCAGTATTTT. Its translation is CAISESMRGHADTQYF.